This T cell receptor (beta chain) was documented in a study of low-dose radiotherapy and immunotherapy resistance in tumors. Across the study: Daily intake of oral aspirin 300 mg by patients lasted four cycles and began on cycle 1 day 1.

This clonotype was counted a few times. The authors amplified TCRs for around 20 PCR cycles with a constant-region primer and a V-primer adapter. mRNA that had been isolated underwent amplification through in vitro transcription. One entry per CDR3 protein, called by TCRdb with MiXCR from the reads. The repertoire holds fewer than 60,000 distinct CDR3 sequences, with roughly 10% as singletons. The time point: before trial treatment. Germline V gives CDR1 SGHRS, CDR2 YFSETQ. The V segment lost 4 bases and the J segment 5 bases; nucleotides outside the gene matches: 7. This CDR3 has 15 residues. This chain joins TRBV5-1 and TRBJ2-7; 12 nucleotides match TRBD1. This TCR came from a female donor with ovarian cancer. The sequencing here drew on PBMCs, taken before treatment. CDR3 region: CASSQEGDRGHEQYF. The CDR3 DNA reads TGCGCCAGCAGCCAAGAGGGGGACAGGGGGCACGAGCAGTACTTC.